This T cell receptor (beta chain) stems from a study of T cell responses to AZD1222 COVID-19 vaccine. General study results and limits: Within unmutated variant regions lay the reported targets of nearly half of spike-specific TCRs. White British ancestry dominated among donors, who included more females, and clonal diversity was possibly underestimated.

This clone has just a few counts. Its antigen is undetermined. Produced via immunoSEQ multiplex PCR; TCRdb's table is partial and in-frame only. The repertoire holds around 130,000 clones, around 90% seen once, with about 1.1% in the top ten. V was shortened by 6 bases and J by 4 bases, with 9 bases between the two germline ends. From germline, CDR1 is DFQATT and CDR2 SNEGSKA (reference sequence). The CDR3 sequence is 11 residues long. This sample comprised peripheral blood, obtained 28 days after the second AZD1222 dose. V gene TRBV20-1 combines with J gene TRBJ1-1; D ambiguous. This receptor was taken from an adult who received the AZD1222 COVID-19 vaccine. CDR3 sequence: CSAERTTEAFF. For the CDR3, the DNA is TGCAGTGCAGAGAGAACCACTGAAGCTTTCTTT.